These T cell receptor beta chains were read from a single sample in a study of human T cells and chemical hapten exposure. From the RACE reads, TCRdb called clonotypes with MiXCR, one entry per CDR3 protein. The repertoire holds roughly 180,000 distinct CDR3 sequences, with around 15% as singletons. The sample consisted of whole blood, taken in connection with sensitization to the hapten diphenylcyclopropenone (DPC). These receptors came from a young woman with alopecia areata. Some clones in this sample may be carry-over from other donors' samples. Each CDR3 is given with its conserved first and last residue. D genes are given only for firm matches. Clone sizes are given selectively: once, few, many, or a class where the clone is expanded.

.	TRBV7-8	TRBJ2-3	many	TGTGCCAGCAGCTCCCATTGGACTGATACGCAGTATTTT	CASSSHWTDTQYF
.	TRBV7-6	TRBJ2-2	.	TGTGCCAGCAGCTTAGATCGGGGCCCCGGGGAGCTGTTTTTT	CASSLDRGPGELFF
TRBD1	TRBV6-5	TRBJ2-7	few	TGTGCCAGCAGTAAATCCGGGACAGGAGGCTACGAGCAGTACTTC	CASSKSGTGGYEQYF
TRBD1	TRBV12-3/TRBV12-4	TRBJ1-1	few	TGTGCCAGCAGTTCCAGTTCCCGGGACAGGGGATTAACTGAAGCTTTCTTT	CASSSSSRDRGLTEAFF
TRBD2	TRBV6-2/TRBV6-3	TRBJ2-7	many	TGTGCCAGCCGTGGTAGCGGGAGTTACGAGCAGTACTTC	CASRGSGSYEQYF
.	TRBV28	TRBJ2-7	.	TGTGCCAGCACCCGGGAGAGGTACGAGCAGTACTTC	CASTRERYEQYF
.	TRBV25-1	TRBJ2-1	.	TGTGCCAGCAGTGAATATAAGTTTTCCCATGAGCAGTTCTTC	CASSEYKFSHEQFF
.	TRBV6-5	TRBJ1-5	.	TGTGCCAGCAGCCGGGGGGGCGGCCGACGGGATCAGCCCCAGCATTTT	CASSRGGGRRDQPQHF
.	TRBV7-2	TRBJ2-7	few	TGTGCCAGCAGCTTTTCAGGGACTTTCTCCTACGAGCAGTACTTC	CASSFSGTFSYEQYF
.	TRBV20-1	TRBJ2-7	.	TGCAGTGCTAAATCTGGCCCCTACGAGCAGTACTTC	CSAKSGPYEQYF
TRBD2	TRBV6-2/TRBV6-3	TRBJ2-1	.	TGTGCCAGCAGTCTAAGGACTAGCGGGGGAGTAAGCTACAATGAGCAGTTCTTC	CASSLRTSGGVSYNEQFF
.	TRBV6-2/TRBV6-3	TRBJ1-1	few	TGTGCCAGCAGTGATACCGTCCCGAACACTGAAGCTTTCTTT	CASSDTVPNTEAFF
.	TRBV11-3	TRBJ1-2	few	TGTGCCAGCAGCTTCGACTCGAAACAGGGAGTCCCTTATGGCTACACCTTC	CASSFDSKQGVPYGYTF
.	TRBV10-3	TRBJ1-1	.	TGTGCCATCAGTCCTGGGAACACTGAAGCTTTCTTT	CAISPGNTEAFF
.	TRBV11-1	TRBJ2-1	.	TGTGCCAGCAGCTCCAGACCAGTACCCAATGAGCAGTTCTTC	CASSSRPVPNEQFF
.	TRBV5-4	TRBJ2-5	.	TGTGCCAGCAGCCCCCCGGCGGCAGAGACCCAGTACTTC	CASSPPAAETQYF
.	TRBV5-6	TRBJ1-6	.	TGTGCCAGCAGTTCTGCTGGGGTGATGCCCCTCCACTTT	CASSSAGVMPLHF
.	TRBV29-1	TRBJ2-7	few	TGCAGCGGGCGGACACCCTTCGAGCAGTACTTC	CSGRTPFEQYF
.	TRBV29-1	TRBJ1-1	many	TGCAGCGTTGAAGGTATTAGACCTGAAGCTTTCTTT	CSVEGIRPEAFF
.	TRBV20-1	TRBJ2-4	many	TGCAGTGCTCGACTGCTCCCGGTTCAGTACTTC	CSARLLPVQYF
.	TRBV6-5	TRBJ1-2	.	TGTGCCAGCAGTTACTCGATACCGGACGGAAACTATGGCTACACCTTC	CASSYSIPDGNYGYTF
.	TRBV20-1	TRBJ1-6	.	TGCAGTGCTCTATGGGGGGCGAGCTCACCCCTCCACTTT	CSALWGASSPLHF
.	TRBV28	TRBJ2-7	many	TGTGCCAGCAGACCCTGGAGGGGTTCCTACGAGCAGTACTTC	CASRPWRGSYEQYF
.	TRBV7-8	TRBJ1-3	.	TGTGCCAGCAGCAGGGGCTACTCCGGAAACACCATATATTTT	CASSRGYSGNTIYF
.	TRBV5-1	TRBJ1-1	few	TGCGCCAGCAGTCCTACTATGTCCGGCGATGAAGCTTTCTTT	CASSPTMSGDEAFF
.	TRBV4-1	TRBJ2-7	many	TGCGCCAGCAGCTTGGGGCAGGGTTGGACCTACGAGCAGTACTTC	CASSLGQGWTYEQYF
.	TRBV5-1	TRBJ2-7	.	TGCGCCAGCAGCTTGCAGGGAACCGAGCAGTACTTC	CASSLQGTEQYF
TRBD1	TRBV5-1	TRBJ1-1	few	TGCGCCAGCTATGCCGGGACAGGGGACGGGAACACTGAAGCTTTCTTT	CASYAGTGDGNTEAFF
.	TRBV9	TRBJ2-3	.	TGTGCCAGCAGCGGGGTCTTTGGCACGCAGTATTTT	CASSGVFGTQYF
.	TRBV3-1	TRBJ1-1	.	TGTGCCAGCAGCCAAGCTAACATAGGCCCTGTAGCTTTCTTT	CASSQANIGPVAFF
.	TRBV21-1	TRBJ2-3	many	TGTGCCAGCAGGCCAAAGTTCCCCAGACTAGCGGGAGCCCCTACGAATACGCAGTATTTT	CASRPKFPRLAGAPTNTQYF
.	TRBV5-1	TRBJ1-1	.	TGCGCCAGCAGCTTGTTGGGACCTGGGGACACTGAAGCTTTCTTT	CASSLLGPGDTEAFF
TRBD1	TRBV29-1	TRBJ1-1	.	TGCAGCGTTTCTATAACAGGGGGCGAGGGAGCTTTCTTT	CSVSITGGEGAFF
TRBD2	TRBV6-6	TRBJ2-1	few	TGTGCCAGCAGTTCCTGGACTAGCGGATTTCCCTACAATGAGCAGTTCTTC	CASSSWTSGFPYNEQFF
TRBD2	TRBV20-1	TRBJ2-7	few	TGCAGTGTCCCCGCTGGAGCGGGAGGTTACGAGCAGTACTTC	CSVPAGAGGYEQYF
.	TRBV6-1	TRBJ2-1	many	TGTGCCAGCAGTCCTCAGCAGTCCTACAATGAGCAGTTCTTC	CASSPQQSYNEQFF